The rows below give T cell receptor beta chains drawn from one sample of a study of blood T cell repertoires in COVID-19. Sequenced by immunoSEQ multiplex PCR; TCRdb stores in-frame clones only, minus some. The top ten hold 6.3% of the sample, which has a few hundred thousand clones, approximately 90% seen once. Source material: peripheral blood. Source of these receptors: a woman aged 45-65 years with COVID-19, enrolled during active disease. Each CDR3 is given with its conserved first and last residue. D genes are given only for firm matches. The listing skips clone size in some rows; elsewhere it reads once, few, many or a size class.

d_call: .
j_call: TRBJ1-1
clone_size: .
v_call: TRBV27
cdr3_nt: TGTGCCAGCAGTTTAACGTCGCGGCAGAAAGCTTTCTTT
cdr3_aa: CASSLTSRQKAFF

d_call: .
j_call: TRBJ1-4
clone_size: .
v_call: TRBV18
cdr3_nt: TGTGCCAGCTCCTTATTGAGTGAAAAACTGTTTTTT
cdr3_aa: CASSLLSEKLFF

d_call: TRBD1
j_call: TRBJ2-1
clone_size: .
v_call: TRBV5-1
cdr3_nt: TGCGCCAGCAGCTTAAACCCCCCGGGACAGGCGATCAATGAGCAGTTCTTC
cdr3_aa: CASSLNPPGQAINEQFF

d_call: TRBD1
j_call: TRBJ1-4
clone_size: .
v_call: TRBV19
cdr3_nt: TGTGCCAGTAGTCCGAGGACAGGCTACTGGGAAAAACTGTTTTTT
cdr3_aa: CASSPRTGYWEKLFF

d_call: TRBD1
j_call: TRBJ1-6
clone_size: many
v_call: TRBV5-1
cdr3_nt: TGCGCCAGCAGCTGGACAGGGGGCGATTCACCCCTCCACTTT
cdr3_aa: CASSWTGGDSPLHF

d_call: TRBD2
j_call: TRBJ2-3
clone_size: .
v_call: TRBV4-3
cdr3_nt: TGCGCCAGCAGTCAGACTAGCCAAATGACAGATACGCAGTATTTT
cdr3_aa: CASSQTSQMTDTQYF

d_call: .
j_call: TRBJ1-4
clone_size: once
v_call: TRBV7-9
cdr3_nt: TGTGCCAGCAGCCCTAGCGAAACAGGTCGGGGTGAAAAACTGTTTTTT
cdr3_aa: CASSPSETGRGEKLFF

d_call: TRBD2
j_call: TRBJ2-1
clone_size: .
v_call: TRBV2
cdr3_nt: TGTGCCAGCCACGCGCGGACTAGCGCCACTGATGAGCAGTTCTTC
cdr3_aa: CASHARTSATDEQFF

d_call: TRBD2
j_call: TRBJ2-3
clone_size: .
v_call: TRBV6-5
cdr3_nt: TGTGCCAGCAGCTGGGACTACCCAGATACGCAGTATTTT
cdr3_aa: CASSWDYPDTQYF

d_call: .
j_call: TRBJ1-2
clone_size: few
v_call: TRBV7-9
cdr3_nt: TGTGCCAGCAGCTTAAGACAGGTTACTTCTAACTATGGCTACACCTTC
cdr3_aa: CASSLRQVTSNYGYTF

d_call: .
j_call: TRBJ1-4
clone_size: .
v_call: TRBV18
cdr3_nt: TGTGCCAGCTCACCACCCCCGGAGGGGAGAAAACTGTTTTTT
cdr3_aa: CASSPPPEGRKLFF

d_call: .
j_call: TRBJ2-5
clone_size: .
v_call: TRBV30
cdr3_nt: TGTGCCTGGAAACCTGGACTGGGGGGGCAGGGGACCCAGTACTTC
cdr3_aa: CAWKPGLGGQGTQYF

d_call: TRBD2
j_call: TRBJ2-3
clone_size: .
v_call: TRBV19
cdr3_nt: TGTGCCAGTAGTTTACTAGCGGGAGTTACAGATACGCAGTATTTT
cdr3_aa: CASSLLAGVTDTQYF

d_call: .
j_call: TRBJ2-7
clone_size: .
v_call: TRBV5-1
cdr3_nt: TGCGCCAGCACCCTACCCTACGAGCAGTACTTC
cdr3_aa: CASTLPYEQYF

d_call: .
j_call: TRBJ2-3
clone_size: .
v_call: TRBV4-1
cdr3_nt: TGCGCCAGCAGCCAACCCCTTATCGGGGTGAGCACAGATACGCAGTATTTT
cdr3_aa: CASSQPLIGVSTDTQYF

d_call: TRBD2
j_call: TRBJ2-4
clone_size: .
v_call: TRBV15
cdr3_nt: TGTGCCACCAGTACGGGCGGGAGGGCCAAAAACATTCAGTACTTC
cdr3_aa: CATSTGGRAKNIQYF

d_call: TRBD1
j_call: TRBJ1-2
clone_size: few
v_call: TRBV7-9
cdr3_nt: TGTGCCAGCTTCCTCGGGACAGGGGACTATGGCTACACCTTC
cdr3_aa: CASFLGTGDYGYTF

d_call: TRBD1
j_call: TRBJ1-1
clone_size: .
v_call: TRBV6-5
cdr3_nt: TGTGCCAGCAGTTACGGACAGGGGGCGGAAGCTTTCTTT
cdr3_aa: CASSYGQGAEAFF

d_call: TRBD2
j_call: TRBJ2-7
clone_size: .
v_call: TRBV5-4
cdr3_nt: TGTGCCAGCAGCTTGGGACTAGCGGGAGGGGGGTACGAGCAGTACTTC
cdr3_aa: CASSLGLAGGGYEQYF

d_call: TRBD1
j_call: TRBJ1-5
clone_size: few
v_call: TRBV2
cdr3_nt: TGTGCCAGCAGTGGCCCGACCGGGACAGGACCGAATCAGCCCCAGCATTTT
cdr3_aa: CASSGPTGTGPNQPQHF

d_call: TRBD2
j_call: TRBJ2-5
clone_size: once
v_call: TRBV7-6
cdr3_nt: TGTGCCAGCAGCCGCACGGCCGGCGGGGGAGAGACCCAGTACTTC
cdr3_aa: CASSRTAGGGETQYF

d_call: TRBD1
j_call: TRBJ2-1
clone_size: .
v_call: TRBV7-2
cdr3_nt: TGTGCCAGCAGCTTACAAGGACAGGGTGGGAATGAGCAGTTCTTC
cdr3_aa: CASSLQGQGGNEQFF

d_call: TRBD2
j_call: TRBJ2-7
clone_size: .
v_call: TRBV5-1
cdr3_nt: TGCGCCAGCAGCGAAAGCGGGAGCCCCTACGAGCAGTACTTC
cdr3_aa: CASSESGSPYEQYF

d_call: TRBD2
j_call: TRBJ2-1
clone_size: .
v_call: TRBV3-1/TRBV3-2
cdr3_nt: TGTGCCAGCAGCCAAGAGAGGGGACTAGCGGGAGTACGAAATGAGCAGTTCTTC
cdr3_aa: CASSQERGLAGVRNEQFF

d_call: TRBD1
j_call: TRBJ1-1
clone_size: once
v_call: TRBV6-5
cdr3_nt: TGTGCCAGCAGTTACGGCCGAGGGGGCCACACTGAAGCTTTCTTT
cdr3_aa: CASSYGRGGHTEAFF

d_call: .
j_call: TRBJ2-2
clone_size: .
v_call: TRBV7-9
cdr3_nt: TGTGCCAGCAGCTCCGGGGTTGGGCAGACCCACACCGGGGAGCTGTTTTTT
cdr3_aa: CASSSGVGQTHTGELFF

d_call: TRBD1
j_call: TRBJ1-2
clone_size: .
v_call: TRBV3-1/TRBV3-2
cdr3_nt: TGTGCCAGCAGCCAAGTCAGGGGGTTAAAGACTAACTATGGCTACACCTTC
cdr3_aa: CASSQVRGLKTNYGYTF

d_call: TRBD2
j_call: TRBJ2-1
clone_size: .
v_call: TRBV4-2
cdr3_nt: TGTGCCAGCAGCCCACGGACTAGCGGAAGCTCCTACAATGAGCAGTTCTTC
cdr3_aa: CASSPRTSGSSYNEQFF

d_call: TRBD1
j_call: TRBJ2-3
clone_size: .
v_call: TRBV28
cdr3_nt: TGTGCCAGCAGTAAACCGGGACAGGGCACAGATACGCAGTATTTT
cdr3_aa: CASSKPGQGTDTQYF

d_call: TRBD1
j_call: TRBJ1-5
clone_size: .
v_call: TRBV27
cdr3_nt: TGTGCCAGCAGCGGCAGGGGACAGGGCTTATATCAGCCCCAGCATTTT
cdr3_aa: CASSGRGQGLYQPQHF

d_call: TRBD1
j_call: TRBJ1-1
clone_size: .
v_call: TRBV7-9
cdr3_nt: TGTGCCAGCACCCTAGGACAGGAATTGCCTGAAGCTTTCTTT
cdr3_aa: CASTLGQELPEAFF

d_call: TRBD1
j_call: TRBJ2-5
clone_size: .
v_call: TRBV5-1
cdr3_nt: TGCGCCAGCAGCTTCACCGGGACAGGGGAAGAGACCCAGTACTTC
cdr3_aa: CASSFTGTGEETQYF

d_call: .
j_call: TRBJ2-5
clone_size: .
v_call: TRBV7-9
cdr3_nt: TGTGCCAGCAGCTTACCCCAAAGTCGAAGGTTCCTACAGAAAGAGACCCAGTACTTC
cdr3_aa: CASSLPQSRRFLQKETQYF

d_call: .
j_call: TRBJ2-7
clone_size: .
v_call: TRBV4-1
cdr3_nt: TGCGCCAGCAGCCAGACACCGATATCCTCCGGCGAGCAGTACTTC
cdr3_aa: CASSQTPISSGEQYF

d_call: .
j_call: TRBJ2-7
clone_size: once
v_call: TRBV5-4
cdr3_nt: TGTGCCTTGAGCGGGCGATACTCCTACGAGCAGTACTTC
cdr3_aa: CALSGRYSYEQYF

d_call: .
j_call: TRBJ1-1
clone_size: .
v_call: TRBV2
cdr3_nt: TGTGCCAGCAATAGAGAAATGAACACTGAAGCTTTCTTT
cdr3_aa: CASNREMNTEAFF

d_call: .
j_call: TRBJ2-2
clone_size: .
v_call: TRBV30
cdr3_nt: TGTGCCTGGAGAGCTACGAGTCCCGGGGAGCTGTTTTTT
cdr3_aa: CAWRATSPGELFF